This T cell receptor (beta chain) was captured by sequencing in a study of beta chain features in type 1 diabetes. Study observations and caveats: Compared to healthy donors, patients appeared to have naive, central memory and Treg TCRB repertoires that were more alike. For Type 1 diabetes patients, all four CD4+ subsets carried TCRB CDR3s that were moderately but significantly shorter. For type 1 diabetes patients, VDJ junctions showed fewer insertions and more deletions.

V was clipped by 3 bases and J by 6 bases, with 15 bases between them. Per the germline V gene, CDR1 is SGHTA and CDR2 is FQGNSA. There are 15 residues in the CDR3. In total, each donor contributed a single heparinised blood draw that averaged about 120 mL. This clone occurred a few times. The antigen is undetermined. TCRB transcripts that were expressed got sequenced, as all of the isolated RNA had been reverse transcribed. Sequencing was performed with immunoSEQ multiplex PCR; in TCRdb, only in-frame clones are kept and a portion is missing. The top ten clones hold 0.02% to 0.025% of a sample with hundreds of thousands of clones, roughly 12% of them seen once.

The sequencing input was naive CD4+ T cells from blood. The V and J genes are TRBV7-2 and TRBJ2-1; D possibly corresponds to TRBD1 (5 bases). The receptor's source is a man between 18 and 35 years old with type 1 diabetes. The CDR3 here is CASSFDFQTGNEQFF. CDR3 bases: TGTGCCAGCAGCTTTGACTTTCAAACAGGCAATGAGCAGTTCTTC.